One sample yielded the 10 T cell receptor beta chains listed below, sequenced in a study of shared clonotypes between healthy human individuals. TCRdb keeps only in-frame clones here, not all; method: immunoSEQ multiplex PCR. The data contain about 460,000 clones, approximately 80% of them seen just once; the ten biggest clones take up around 11%. The sample was PBMCs. These receptors originate from a middle-aged woman in good health. Some clones in this sample may be carry-over from other donors' samples.

The rearrangement links TRBV10-3 to TRBJ2-7, with D possibly matching TRBD1 (5 bases). Trimming removed 7 bases at V and 7 bases at J, with 11 bases between. Germline assignment: CDR1 ENHRY and CDR2 SYGVKD. The CDR3 runs 11 residues. The CDR3 sequence is CAINGAGEQYF. CDR3 DNA sequence: TGTGCCATCAATGGGGCAGGGGAGCAGTACTTC.

CDR3 amino acids: CAWRQGASNSPLHF. The CDR3 DNA follows: TGTGCCTGGAGACAGGGGGCAAGTAATTCACCCCTCCACTTT. The chain links TRBV30 to TRBJ1-6, with 9 bases that match TRBD1. The germline V gene has CDR1 GTSNPN and CDR2 SVGIG (reference sequence). The trim removed 3 bases at V and 6 bases at J, leaving 3 bases unmatched. The CDR3 loop spans 14 amino acids.

The gene calls are TRBV21-1 and TRBJ2-5; the table's D call of TRBD2 was not tested on the DNA. The J call could be wrong; TRBJ2-7 is a better fit for the DNA end. TRBV21-1 is a documented pseudogene. This CDR3 has 15 residues. CDR3 nucleotides: TGTGCCAGCAGCAAAGGGCGGGGGGAAGACTACGAGCAGTACTTC. Protein sequence: CASSKGRGEDYEQYF.

As to this clone: Relative to the germline gene, one junction end is altered; a read error may explain this. The V gene is TRBV7-9, the J gene TRBJ2-5, with D perhaps being TRBD1 or TRBD2 (5 bases each). The J call may be wrong; the DNA end is better matched by TRBJ2-7. Germline lookup yields CDR1 SEHNR and CDR2 FQNEAQ (reference sequence). The CDR3 is 15 amino acids. The CDR3 region is CPRSGTRDFTYEQYF. CDR3 DNA sequence: TGCCCCAGATCCGGGACCCGGGATTTTACCTACGAGCAGTACTTC.

The chain is built from TRBV9 and TRBJ1-2, with D unclear. V was pared by 4 bases and J by 3 bases, with 10 bases between. Germline V gene lookup returns CDR1 SGDLS and CDR2 YYNGEE. CDR3 length: 13 residues. CDR3 sequence: CASSSRRDYGYTF. The CDR3 bases are TGTGCCAGCAGCTCCCGACGGGACTATGGCTACACCTTC.

A note on this clone: The sample contains more than one DNA sequence encoding this CDR3. The chain couples TRBV5-1 to TRBJ2-7; maybe TRBD1 (6 bases). Trimming cost V 4 bases and J 4 bases, with 9 bases left between them. Germline V gene lookup returns CDR1 SGHRS and CDR2 YFSETQ. The CDR3 length is 12 residues. This CDR3 is CASSSQGYEQYF. The CDR3 DNA reads TGCGCCAGCAGCAGTCAGGGGTACGAGCAGTACTTC.

A few counts support this clone. This may arise from a read error, as a much more abundant clone is one base away. The same CDR3 can be traced to other DNA sequences in this sample. This chain links TRBV30 with TRBJ1-2; D remains unclear. CDR1 GTSNPN and CDR2 SVGIG come from the germline V gene (reference sequence). The CDR3 is 14 residues long. CDR3 protein: CAWNGKGGVGGYTF. In DNA, the CDR3 is TGCGCCTGGAACGGCAAAGGTGGCGTAGGGGGCTACACCTTC.

Turning to this clone: This probably arose from a read error, given a far larger clone one base away. The chain uses TRBV4-3 and TRBJ2-6; no firm D call. This CDR3 spans 16 amino acids. V was trimmed by 0 bases and J by 0 bases, leaving 6 bases between them. Germline assignment: CDR1 LGHNA and CDR2 YSLEER. The CDR3, as DNA: TGCGCCAGCAGCCAAGAAATGGGCTCTGGGGCCAACGTCCTGACTTTC. This gives the protein CASSQEMGSGANVLTF.

The J gene is TRBJ1-1, the V gene TRBV27; D is ambiguous. From germline, CDR1 is MNHEY and CDR2 SMNVEV (reference sequence). The V end was cut by 4 bases, the J end by 1 base, with 10 bases between. The CDR3 extends over 14 amino acids. The CDR3 here is CASSSWTGNTEAFF. Written as DNA, the CDR3 is TGTGCCAGCAGTTCCTGGACGGGGAACACTGAAGCTTTCTTT.

This clone occurred many times. A read error may produce the germline difference seen at one junction end. This chain uses TRBV7-7 with TRBJ2-1, with no clear D. There are 15 residues in the CDR3. CDR1 is SSHAT, CDR2 FNYEAQ, per germline (reference sequence). In DNA, the CDR3 is TGTGCTAGCAGCCCCCTACGAAGAGACGGAAATGAGCAGTTCTTC. It encodes CASSPLRRDGNEQFF.